These T cell receptor beta chains were read from a single sample in a study of control samples from healthy donors and cancer patients. Libraries were prepared by immunoSEQ multiplex PCR; TCRdb keeps only in-frame clonotypes and omits some of them. The sample has some 130,000 clones; around 89% are singletons. Sequenced sample: blood. Every receptor here comes from a man aged 40-49 years in good health. The CDR3 runs from the conserved cysteine through the conserved F or W. D genes are given only for firm matches. Clone size appears in some rows only: once, few, many, or a class for an expanded clone.

TRBD2	TRBV3-1/TRBV3-2	NA	TRBJ2-1	CASSRRTSGGRSEQFF	TGTGCCAGCAGCCGTCGCACTAGCGGGGGAAGGAGTGAGCAGTTCTTC
NA	TRBV24-1	once	TRBJ1-5	CATSSQDHGGNQPQHF	TGTGCCACCAGTAGTCAGGACCACGGGGGCAATCAGCCCCAGCATTTT
NA	TRBV30	NA	TRBJ1-6	CAWRGARSYNSPLHF	TGTGCCTGGAGGGGGGCCCGCTCCTATAATTCACCCCTCCACTTT
NA	TRBV6-4	NA	TRBJ1-2	CASSSSGEGRYYTF	TGTGCCAGCAGTTCCTCCGGGGAGGGGAGGTACTACACCTTC
TRBD1	TRBV24-1	once	TRBJ2-5	CATSDVTTGQETQYF	TGTGCCACCAGTGATGTCACGACAGGGCAAGAGACCCAGTACTTC
NA	TRBV6-5	NA	TRBJ2-7	CASSYKLGSYEQYF	TGTGCCAGCAGTTACAAACTCGGGTCCTACGAGCAGTACTTC
TRBD1	TRBV10-2	NA	TRBJ2-7	CASSEYTGGEQYF	TGCGCCAGCAGTGAGTATACAGGGGGCGAGCAGTACTTC
TRBD1	TRBV18	NA	TRBJ2-7	CASSPTHFPGQGNEQYF	TGTGCCAGCTCACCGACCCACTTCCCGGGACAGGGGAACGAGCAGTACTTC
TRBD1	TRBV18	NA	TRBJ1-6	CASSQNAGQGGNSPLHF	TGTGCCAGCTCACAAAACGCCGGACAGGGGGGTAATTCACCCCTCCACTTT
NA	TRBV6-5	NA	TRBJ1-1	CASNSKRNTEAFF	TGTGCCAGCAACTCCAAAAGGAACACTGAAGCTTTCTTT
TRBD1	TRBV6-2/TRBV6-3	NA	TRBJ2-3	CASSQGASTDTQYF	TGTGCCAGCAGTCAGGGGGCTAGCACAGATACGCAGTATTTT
NA	TRBV4-2	NA	TRBJ1-5	CASSPGLGNQPQHF	TGTGCCAGCAGCCCAGGGTTAGGCAATCAGCCCCAGCATTTT
NA	TRBV18	NA	TRBJ2-7	CASSPRGTTYEQYF	TGTGCCAGCTCACCACGGGGCACTACCTACGAGCAGTACTTC
TRBD1	TRBV7-8	NA	TRBJ1-2	CASSLANRGLRYGYTF	TGTGCCAGCAGCTTAGCCAACAGGGGGCTAAGGTATGGCTACACCTTC
NA	TRBV27	NA	TRBJ1-1	CASSLFGDTEAFF	TGTGCCAGCAGTTTATTTGGGGACACTGAAGCTTTCTTT
TRBD1	TRBV7-3	NA	TRBJ1-1	CASSPRGLGDTEAFF	TGTGCCAGCAGCCCCAGGGGGCTTGGAGACACTGAAGCTTTCTTT
NA	TRBV11-3	NA	TRBJ2-7	CASSPEGGTAINYEQYF	TGTGCCAGCAGCCCGGAGGGTGGGACGGCGATTAACTACGAGCAGTACTTC
TRBD2	TRBV19	NA	TRBJ2-1	CASSGPGLPSYNEQFF	TGTGCCAGTAGTGGCCCGGGACTACCCTCCTACAATGAGCAGTTCTTC
NA	TRBV5-4	NA	TRBJ2-1	CASSSTEYNEQFF	TGTGCCAGCAGCTCGACCGAGTACAATGAGCAGTTCTTC
NA	TRBV4-1	NA	TRBJ1-5	CASSHPQGNQPQHF	TGCGCCAGCAGCCATCCTCAGGGCAATCAGCCCCAGCATTTT
NA	TRBV24-1	NA	TRBJ1-2	CATQGNYGYTF	TGTGCCACTCAGGGAAACTATGGCTACACCTTC
TRBD2	TRBV2	NA	TRBJ2-2	CATGLAVNGELFF	TGTGCCACCGGACTAGCGGTTAACGGGGAGCTGTTTTTT
TRBD2	TRBV7-2	NA	TRBJ2-5	CASSLALASGGETQYF	TGTGCCAGCAGCTTAGCGCTGGCTAGCGGGGGGGAGACCCAGTACTTC
TRBD2	TRBV11-2	NA	TRBJ2-7	CASSSGLAGGSYEQYF	TGTGCCAGCAGCTCAGGACTAGCGGGGGGGAGCTACGAGCAGTACTTC
NA	TRBV7-2	NA	TRBJ1-2	CASSSFTGYTF	TGTGCCAGCAGCTCGTTTACCGGCTACACCTTC
NA	TRBV2	NA	TRBJ2-7	CAGRQGGHEQYF	TGTGCCGGCAGACAGGGAGGGCACGAGCAGTACTTC
TRBD1	TRBV10-1	NA	TRBJ1-5	CASSEFRGQGVSQPQHF	TGCGCCAGCAGTGAGTTTAGAGGACAGGGTGTGTCTCAGCCCCAGCATTTT
NA	TRBV11-2	NA	TRBJ2-5	CASSSTGAGETQYF	TGTGCCAGCAGCTCCACGGGGGCGGGGGAGACCCAGTACTTC
NA	TRBV29-1	NA	TRBJ1-2	CSVDRTLDGYTF	TGCAGCGTTGATCGGACGTTGGATGGCTACACCTTC
NA	TRBV9	NA	TRBJ1-2	CASSVNRDFIGLVGYTF	TGTGCCAGCAGCGTAAATCGGGATTTCATAGGGCTGGTCGGCTACACCTTC
TRBD1	TRBV5-1	once	TRBJ2-2	CASGGQGQVGELFF	TGCGCCAGCGGGGGACAGGGGCAGGTCGGGGAGCTGTTTTTT
NA	TRBV5-6	once	TRBJ1-2	CASSADPSTGYTF	TGTGCCAGCAGCGCAGACCCTTCAACTGGCTACACCTTC
TRBD1	TRBV7-9	NA	TRBJ1-1	CASSSTGAAFF	TGTGCCAGCAGCTCCACAGGGGCGGCTTTCTTT
TRBD2	TRBV18	NA	TRBJ2-7	CASSQRGGSSYEQYF	TGTGCCAGCTCACAACGGGGGGGTAGCTCCTACGAGCAGTACTTC
TRBD1	TRBV19	NA	TRBJ1-5	CASSTSGGSNQPQHF	TGTGCCAGTAGTACGTCAGGGGGTAGCAATCAGCCCCAGCATTTT
NA	TRBV7-9	once	TRBJ2-2	CASSSISTANTGELFF	TGTGCCAGCAGCTCCATTAGTACCGCGAACACCGGGGAGCTGTTTTTT
NA	TRBV28	NA	TRBJ1-2	CASSSGQDHYGYTF	TGTGCCAGCAGTTCGGGGCAGGATCATTATGGCTACACCTTC
NA	TRBV5-1	NA	TRBJ1-1	CASSSSVLNTEAFF	TGCGCCAGCAGTTCCTCGGTCCTGAACACTGAAGCTTTCTTT
NA	TRBV5-1	NA	TRBJ1-3	CASSLDSISGNTIYF	TGCGCCAGCAGCTTGGACAGCATCTCTGGAAACACCATATATTTT
NA	TRBV29-1	NA	TRBJ1-2	CSVVVGSNYGYTF	TGCAGCGTTGTCGTTGGGTCAAACTATGGCTACACCTTC
TRBD1	TRBV5-4	NA	TRBJ1-2	CASSFRGSYGYTF	TGTGCCAGCAGCTTCAGGGGGTCCTATGGCTACACCTTC
NA	TRBV7-2	NA	TRBJ2-2	CASSLVLVNTGELFF	TGTGCCAGCAGCTTAGTACTAGTGAACACCGGGGAGCTGTTTTTT
NA	TRBV18	NA	TRBJ2-5	CASSPSRHPETQYF	TGTGCCAGCTCACCAAGTCGACACCCGGAGACCCAGTACTTC